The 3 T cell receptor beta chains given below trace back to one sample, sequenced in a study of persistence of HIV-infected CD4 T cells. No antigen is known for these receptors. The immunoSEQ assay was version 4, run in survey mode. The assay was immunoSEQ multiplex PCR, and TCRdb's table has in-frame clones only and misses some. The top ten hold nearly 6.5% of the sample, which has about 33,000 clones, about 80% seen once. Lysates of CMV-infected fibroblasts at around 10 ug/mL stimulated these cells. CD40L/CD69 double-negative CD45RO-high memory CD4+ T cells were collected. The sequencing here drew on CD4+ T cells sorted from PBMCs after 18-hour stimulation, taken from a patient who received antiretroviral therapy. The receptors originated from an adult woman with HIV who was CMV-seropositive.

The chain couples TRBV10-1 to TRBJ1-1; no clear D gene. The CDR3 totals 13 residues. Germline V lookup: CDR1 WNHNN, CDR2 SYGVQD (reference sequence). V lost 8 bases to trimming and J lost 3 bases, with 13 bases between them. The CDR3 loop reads CASPKYDYTEAFF. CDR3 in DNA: TGCGCCAGCCCGAAATATGATTACACTGAAGCTTTCTTT.

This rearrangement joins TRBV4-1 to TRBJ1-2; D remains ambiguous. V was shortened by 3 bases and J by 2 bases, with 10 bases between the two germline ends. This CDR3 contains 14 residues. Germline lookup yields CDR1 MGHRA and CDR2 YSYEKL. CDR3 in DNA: TGCGCCAGCAGCCATCTCCAACGGAACTATGGCTACACCTTC. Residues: CASSHLQRNYGYTF.

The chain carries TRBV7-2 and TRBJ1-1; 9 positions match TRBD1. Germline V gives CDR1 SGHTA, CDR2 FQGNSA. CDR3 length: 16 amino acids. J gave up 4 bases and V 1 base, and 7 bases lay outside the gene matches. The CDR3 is CASSLGGQGRGTEAFF. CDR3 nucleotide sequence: TGTGCCAGCAGCTTAGGAGGACAGGGGAGAGGCACTGAAGCTTTCTTT. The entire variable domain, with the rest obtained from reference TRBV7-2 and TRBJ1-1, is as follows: GAGVSQSPSNKVTEKGKDVELRCDPISGHTALYWYRQSLGQGLEFLIYFQGNSAPDKSGLPSDRFSAERTGGSVSTLTIQRTQQEDSAVYLCASSLGGQGRGTEAFFGQGTRLTVV.